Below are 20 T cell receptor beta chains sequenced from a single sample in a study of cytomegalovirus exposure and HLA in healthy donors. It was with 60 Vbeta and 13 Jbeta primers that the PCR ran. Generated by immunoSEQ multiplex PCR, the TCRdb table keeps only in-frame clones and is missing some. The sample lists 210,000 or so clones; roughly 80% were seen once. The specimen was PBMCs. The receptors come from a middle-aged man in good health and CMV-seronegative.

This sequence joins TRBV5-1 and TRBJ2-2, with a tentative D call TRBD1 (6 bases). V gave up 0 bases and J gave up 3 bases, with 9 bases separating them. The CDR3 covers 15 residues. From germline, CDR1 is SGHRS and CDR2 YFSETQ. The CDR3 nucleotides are TGCGCCAGCAGCTTGGTTGGGACATACACCGGGGAGCTGTTTTTT. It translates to CASSLVGTYTGELFF.

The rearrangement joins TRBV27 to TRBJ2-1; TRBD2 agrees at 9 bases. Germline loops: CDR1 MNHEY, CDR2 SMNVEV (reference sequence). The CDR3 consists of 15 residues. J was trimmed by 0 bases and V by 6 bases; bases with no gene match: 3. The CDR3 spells CASRGSGSSYNEQFF. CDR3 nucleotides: TGTGCCAGCAGGGGTAGCGGGAGCTCCTACAATGAGCAGTTCTTC.

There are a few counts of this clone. The CDR3: CSPGDAWGTEAFF. The CDR3 DNA is TGCAGCCCGGGGGACGCTTGGGGCACTGAAGCTTTCTTT. The chain couples TRBV29-1 to TRBJ1-1; D may be TRBD1 (5 bases). V lost 8 bases and J lost 4, with 17 bases in between. The CDR3 sequence is 13 residues long. Per germline, CDR1 SQVTM and CDR2 ANQGSEA.

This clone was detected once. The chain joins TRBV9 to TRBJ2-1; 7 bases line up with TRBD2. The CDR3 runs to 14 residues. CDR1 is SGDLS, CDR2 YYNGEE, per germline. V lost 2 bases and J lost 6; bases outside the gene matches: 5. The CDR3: CASSVWGGGNEQFF. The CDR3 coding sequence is TGTGCCAGCAGCGTTTGGGGGGGAGGCAATGAGCAGTTCTTC. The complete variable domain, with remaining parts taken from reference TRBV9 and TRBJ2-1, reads DSGVTQTPKHLITATGQRVTLRCSPRSGDLSVYWYQQSLDQGLQFLIQYYNGEERAKGNILERFSAQQFPDLHSELNLSSLELGDSALYFCASSVWGGGNEQFFGPGTRLTVL.

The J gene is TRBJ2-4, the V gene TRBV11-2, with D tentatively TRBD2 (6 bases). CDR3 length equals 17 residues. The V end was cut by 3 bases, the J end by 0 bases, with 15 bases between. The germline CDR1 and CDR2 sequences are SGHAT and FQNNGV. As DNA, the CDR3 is TGTGCCAGCAGCTTGAGGGACTCCAAATCAGCCAAAAACATTCAGTACTTC. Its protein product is CASSLRDSKSAKNIQYF.

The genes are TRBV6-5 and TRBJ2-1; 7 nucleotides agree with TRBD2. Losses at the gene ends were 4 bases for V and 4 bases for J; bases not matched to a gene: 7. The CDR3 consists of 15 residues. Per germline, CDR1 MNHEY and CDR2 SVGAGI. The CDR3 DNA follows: TGTGCCAGCAGTTGGAGGCTAGCGGCTTACAATGAGCAGTTCTTC. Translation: CASSWRLAAYNEQFF.

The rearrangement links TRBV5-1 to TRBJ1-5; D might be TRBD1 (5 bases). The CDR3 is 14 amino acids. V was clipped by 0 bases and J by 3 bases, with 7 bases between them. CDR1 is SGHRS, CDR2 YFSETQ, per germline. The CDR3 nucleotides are TGCGCCAGCAGCTTGGGACAGTTCAATCAGCCCCAGCATTTT. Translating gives CASSLGQFNQPQHF.

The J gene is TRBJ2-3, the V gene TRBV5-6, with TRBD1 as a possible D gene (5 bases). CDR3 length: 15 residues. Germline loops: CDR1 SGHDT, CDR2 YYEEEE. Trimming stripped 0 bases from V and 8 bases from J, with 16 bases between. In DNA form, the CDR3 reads TGTGCCAGCAGCTTGGACAGGTGGTCTATGGGTACGCAGTATTTT. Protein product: CASSLDRWSMGTQYF.

The DNA for the CDR3 is TGTGCCAGCAGCAAAAGCCGAGAAGAGACCCAGTACTTC. Its protein product is CASSKSREETQYF. V and J are TRBV7-3 and TRBJ2-5; D remains unclear. V gave up 5 bases and J gave up 3 bases, with 10 bases separating them. The CDR3 covers 13 residues. From germline, CDR1 is SGHTA and CDR2 FQGTGA.

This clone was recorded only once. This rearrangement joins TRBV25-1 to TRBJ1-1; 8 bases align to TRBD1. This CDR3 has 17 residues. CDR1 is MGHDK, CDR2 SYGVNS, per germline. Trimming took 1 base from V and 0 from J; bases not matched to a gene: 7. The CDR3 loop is CASSEFSGGPLNTEAFF. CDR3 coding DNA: TGTGCCAGCAGTGAATTCTCAGGGGGCCCACTGAACACTGAAGCTTTCTTT.

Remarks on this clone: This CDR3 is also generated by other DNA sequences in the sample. Here the CDR3 reads CASSFGGTGNTIYF. Written as DNA, the CDR3 is TGTGCCAGCAGCTTTGGGGGGACTGGAAACACCATATATTTT. The rearrangement joins TRBV7-2 to TRBJ1-3; a weak D match, TRBD1 (5 bases). From germline, CDR1 is SGHTA and CDR2 FQGNSA. The CDR3 loop spans 14 amino acids. Trimming shortened V by 3 bases and J by 2 bases, and 8 bases separated the two germline ends. The variable domain in full, completed from reference TRBV7-2 and TRBJ1-3, reads GAGVSQSPSNKVTEKGKDVELRCDPISGHTALYWYRQSLGQGLEFLIYFQGNSAPDKSGLPSDRFSAERTGGSVSTLTIQRTQQEDSAVYLCASSFGGTGNTIYFGEGSWLTVV.

The CDR3 nucleotides are TGTGCCATCAGTGCGGGGGGGGGCACAGATACGCAGTATTTT. Protein: CAISAGGGTDTQYF. The chain has TRBV10-3 and TRBJ2-3, with 8 positions matching TRBD2. V trimming: 4 bases; J trimming: 1 base; junction bases outside the gene matches: 1. The CDR3 length is 14 residues. Per the germline V gene, CDR1 is ENHRY and CDR2 is SYGVKD.

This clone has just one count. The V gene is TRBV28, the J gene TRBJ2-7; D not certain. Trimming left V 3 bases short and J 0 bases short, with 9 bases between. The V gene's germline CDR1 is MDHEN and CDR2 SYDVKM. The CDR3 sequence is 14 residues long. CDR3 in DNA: TGTGCCAGCAGTTTGCGCGTTAGCTCCTACGAGCAGTACTTC. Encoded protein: CASSLRVSSYEQYF.

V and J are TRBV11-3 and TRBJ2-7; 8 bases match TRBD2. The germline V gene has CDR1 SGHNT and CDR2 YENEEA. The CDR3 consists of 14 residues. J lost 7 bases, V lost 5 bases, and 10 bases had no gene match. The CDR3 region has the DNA TGTGCCAGCAGCCTGCGAGCGGGAGTGGGGGAGCAGTACTTC. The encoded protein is CASSLRAGVGEQYF.

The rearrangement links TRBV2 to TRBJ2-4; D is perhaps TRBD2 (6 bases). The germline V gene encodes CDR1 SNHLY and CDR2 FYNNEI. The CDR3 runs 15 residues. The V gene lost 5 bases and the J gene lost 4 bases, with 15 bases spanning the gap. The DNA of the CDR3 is TGTGCCAGCAGTTCCGAGGGACTGGGGAAAAACATTCAGTACTTC. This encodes CASSSEGLGKNIQYF.

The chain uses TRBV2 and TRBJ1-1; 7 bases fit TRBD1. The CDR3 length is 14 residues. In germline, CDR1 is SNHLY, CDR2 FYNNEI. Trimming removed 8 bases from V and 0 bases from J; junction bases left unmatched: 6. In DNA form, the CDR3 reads TGTGCCAGCCAGGGGACAGCTATGAACACTGAAGCTTTCTTT. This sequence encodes CASQGTAMNTEAFF.

DNA of the CDR3: TGTGCCAGCAGCCTAACAGGGTTTGGGGCCAACGTCCTGACTTTC. Its protein product is CASSLTGFGANVLTF. The rearrangement links TRBV5-4 to TRBJ2-6, with D tentatively TRBD1 (6 bases). The CDR3 totals 15 residues. CDR1 is SGHNT and CDR2 is YYREEE in the germline V gene (reference sequence). V was trimmed by 4 bases and J by 3 bases, leaving 11 bases between them.

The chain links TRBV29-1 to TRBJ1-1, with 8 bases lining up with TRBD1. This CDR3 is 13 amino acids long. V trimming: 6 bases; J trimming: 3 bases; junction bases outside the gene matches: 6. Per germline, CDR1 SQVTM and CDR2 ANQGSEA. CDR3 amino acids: CSVRTGRDTEAFF. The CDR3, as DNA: TGCAGCGTCAGGACAGGGAGGGACACTGAAGCTTTCTTT. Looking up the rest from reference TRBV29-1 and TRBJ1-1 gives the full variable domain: SAVISQKPSRDICQRGTSLTIQCQVDSQVTMMFWYRQQPGQSLTLIATANQGSEATYESGFVIDKFPISRPNLTFSTLTVSNMSPEDSSIYLCSVRTGRDTEAFFGQGTRLTVV.

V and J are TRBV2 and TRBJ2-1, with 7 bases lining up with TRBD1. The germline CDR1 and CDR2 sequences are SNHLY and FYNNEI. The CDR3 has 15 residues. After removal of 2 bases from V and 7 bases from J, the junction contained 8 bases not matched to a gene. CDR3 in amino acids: CASSERVAGGNEQFF. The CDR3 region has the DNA TGTGCCAGCAGTGAACGAGTGGCAGGGGGTAATGAGCAGTTCTTC.

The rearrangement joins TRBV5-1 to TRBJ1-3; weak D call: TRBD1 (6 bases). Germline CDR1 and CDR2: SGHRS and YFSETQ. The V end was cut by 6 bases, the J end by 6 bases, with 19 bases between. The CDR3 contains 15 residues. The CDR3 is CASNHGGLGENTIYF. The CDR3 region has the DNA TGCGCCAGCAACCATGGGGGCCTCGGAGAAAACACCATATATTTT.